Presented here are 32 T cell receptor beta chains from one specimen sequenced in a study of blood T cell repertoires in COVID-19 (dated by TCRdb to the early 2020s). The receptor library was made with the immunoSEQ multiplex PCR assay. This is the immuneACCESS table as TCRdb keeps it, with only in-frame sequences that have V and J called. A part of the clones is gone; compared with another copy, unresolved V genes explain less than half, and the rest is unexplained. The sample table holds 200,000 to 250,000 clones, of which approximately 90% were seen once. The ten largest clones capture under 3.5% of the sample. Material for sequencing was peripheral blood. The receptors were gathered from a man aged 30-40 years with COVID-19, enrolled during active disease.

The V gene is TRBV19, the J gene TRBJ1-2, with TRBD1 as a possible D gene (6 bases). Between the trimmed V and J ends, which lost 4 bases and 3 bases, there was a span of 9 bases. The CDR3 consists of 13 residues. The germline CDR1 and CDR2 sequences are LNHDA and SQIVND (reference sequence). The CDR3 DNA sequence: TGTGCCAGTAGTAGAGCAGGGGACTATGGCTACACCTTC. Translation: CASSRAGDYGYTF.

CDR3 nucleotide sequence: TGTGCCTGGAGTGTACTGGGACTAATCTACAATGAGCAGTTCTTC. It specifies CAWSVLGLIYNEQFF. This sequence joins TRBV30 and TRBJ2-1; 7 bases line up with TRBD2. The CDR3 spans 15 residues. The V segment lost 0 bases and the J segment 3 bases; nucleotides outside the gene matches: 5. Germline CDR1 is GTSNPN and CDR2 is SVGIG (reference sequence).

This chain uses TRBV27 with TRBJ1-2; 7 positions match TRBD1. The length of the CDR3 is 12 residues. Germline CDR1 and CDR2: MNHEY and SMNVEV (reference sequence). V was pared by 4 bases and J by 9 bases, with 5 bases of the junction left unmatched. DNA of the CDR3: TGTGCCAGCAGTTCGACAGGGAGTCGCTACACCTTC. Translating it yields CASSSTGSRYTF.

The chain combines TRBV7-8 with TRBJ2-7, with D possibly being TRBD1 (5 bases). CDR3 length equals 15 residues. Trimming cost V 0 bases and J 2 bases, with 11 bases left between them. The V gene's germline CDR1 is SGHVS and CDR2 FQNEAQ. CDR3 bases: TGTGCCAGCAGCTTAGCGCAGGGTAGGCCCTACGAGCAGTACTTC. It codes for CASSLAQGRPYEQYF.

This clone was recorded only once. The chain uses TRBV18 and TRBJ1-2; D is unclear. CDR1 KGHSH and CDR2 LQKENI come from the germline V gene. V was trimmed by 0 bases and J by 4 bases, leaving 12 bases between them. The CDR3 runs 15 residues. CDR3 DNA: TGTGCCAGCTCACCACCGGCCTCGGGGTCCTATGGCTACACCTTC. This codes for CASSPPASGSYGYTF.

The V call is TRBV27, the J call TRBJ1-2; TRBD1 agrees at 7 bases. The V gene end was trimmed by 6 bases and the J gene end by 4 bases; junction bases not matched to a gene: 11. The CDR3 is 15 amino acids. CDR1 is MNHEY, CDR2 SMNVEV, per germline (reference sequence). The CDR3 reads CASRKNTGARYGYTF. CDR3 bases: TGTGCCAGCAGGAAAAATACAGGGGCTCGCTATGGCTACACCTTC.

The chain links TRBV7-9 to TRBJ2-3; TRBD2 matches 8 bases. The V gene end was trimmed by 4 bases and the J gene end by 2 bases; junction bases not matched to a gene: 8. The CDR3 spans 16 residues. Looked up from germline, CDR1 is SEHNR and CDR2 is FQNEAQ (reference sequence). This chain's CDR3 is CASSSELAVLTDTQYF. The DNA for the CDR3 is TGTGCCAGCAGCTCCGAACTAGCGGTGCTCACAGATACGCAGTATTTT.

This clone was counted a single time. The chain couples TRBV5-6 to TRBJ1-5, with D perhaps TRBD1 (5 bases). The CDR3 is 15 residues long. Germline V CDR1 and CDR2: SGHDT, YYEEEE. Trimming took off 1 base at V and 2 bases at J, with 10 bases between the two ends. The CDR3 is CASSLQGTGNQPQHF. The DNA of the CDR3 is TGTGCCAGCAGCTTGCAGGGTACCGGCAATCAGCCCCAGCATTTT. Full variable domain (missing parts from reference TRBV5-6 and TRBJ1-5): DAGVTQSPTHLIKTRGQQVTLRCSPKSGHDTVSWYQQALGQGPQFIFQYYEEEERQRGNFPDRFSGHQFPNYSSELNVNALLLGDSALYLCASSLQGTGNQPQHFGDGTRLSIL.

The chain joins TRBV24-1 to TRBJ2-6, with 8 bases that match TRBD1. Losses at the gene ends were 9 bases for V and 0 bases for J; bases not matched to a gene: 12. This CDR3 is 18 amino acids long. Germline-derived CDR1 and CDR2 are KGHDR and SFDVKD. CDR3 loop: CATPGDRRYDSGANVLTF. The DNA for the CDR3 is TGTGCCACCCCGGGGGACAGGCGATACGACTCTGGGGCCAACGTCCTGACTTTC.

The chain links TRBV28 to TRBJ2-1; 10 positions match TRBD2. The CDR3 sequence is 14 residues long. Germline CDR1 MDHEN, CDR2 SYDVKM. The trim removed 11 bases at V and 1 base at J, leaving 5 bases unmatched. The CDR3: CAASSGGSYNEQFF. Written as DNA, the CDR3 is TGTGCCGCGTCTAGCGGGGGTTCCTACAATGAGCAGTTCTTC.

J is TRBJ2-3 and V is TRBV6-1; 11 bases agree with TRBD2. The trim removed 0 bases at V and 1 base at J, leaving 9 bases unmatched. The CDR3 contains 19 residues. The germline V gene has CDR1 MNHNS and CDR2 SASEGT. DNA for the CDR3: TGTGCCAGCAGTGAAGCGACTAGCGGGGTTTATTCGGGCACAGATACGCAGTATTTT. Its translation is CASSEATSGVYSGTDTQYF.

The J gene is TRBJ1-6, the V gene TRBV7-2; possible D gene TRBD1, 6 bases. In germline, CDR1 is SGHTA, CDR2 FQGNSA. CDR3 size: 16 residues. Trimming pared 7 bases from V and 5 bases from J, leaving 18 bases between. DNA for the CDR3: TGTGCCAGCACCCGGTCGTGGGACACCGATAATTCACCCCTCCACTTT. This encodes CASTRSWDTDNSPLHF.

This sequence joins TRBV10-3 and TRBJ2-5; perhaps TRBD2 as D (5 bases). V was shortened by 10 bases and J by 5 bases, with 11 bases between the two germline ends. The CDR3 runs to 11 residues. Germline V lookup: CDR1 ENHRY, CDR2 SYGVKD. The CDR3 region has the DNA TGTGCCAGCATGGGAGTCGAGACCCAGTACTTC. It yields the protein CASMGVETQYF.

The chain uses TRBV2 and TRBJ2-3; 7 nucleotides align to TRBD2. With V trimmed by 8 bases and J by 1 base, 3 bases remained unmatched. Germline V gives CDR1 SNHLY, CDR2 FYNNEI. The CDR3 sequence is 13 residues long. The CDR3: CASQGGGTDTQYF. The DNA for the CDR3 is TGTGCCAGCCAGGGAGGGGGCACAGATACGCAGTATTTT.

The chain recombines TRBV11-2 with TRBJ1-2, with D possibly TRBD1 on 6 matching bases. Germline V gene sequence: CDR1 SGHAT, CDR2 FQNNGV. This CDR3 contains 15 residues. Trimming cost V 4 bases and J 0 bases, with 12 bases left between them. The CDR3 region is CASSYSTGANYGYTF. The CDR3, as DNA: TGTGCCAGCAGCTACTCGACAGGAGCTAACTATGGCTACACCTTC. Together with reference TRBV11-2 and TRBJ1-2, the CDR3 gives the full variable domain: EAGVAQSPRYKIIEKRQSVAFWCNPISGHATLYWYQQILGQGPKLLIQFQNNGVVDDSQLPKDRFSAERLKGVDSTLKIQPAKLEDSAVYLCASSYSTGANYGYTFGSGTRLTVV.

This sequence joins TRBV6-2 or TRBV6-3 and TRBJ2-7; TRBD2 matches 11 bases. With 5 bases clipped from V and 4 bases from J, the junction kept 13 bases outside the gene matches. This CDR3 has 17 amino acids. Germline CDR1 is MNHEY and CDR2 is SVGEGT. In DNA form, the CDR3 reads TGTGCCAGCAGTCCCGAACTAGCGGGGGTCCCCACGTACGAGCAGTACTTC. Protein: CASSPELAGVPTYEQYF.

This chain connects TRBV5-1 to TRBJ2-1; TRBD1 agrees at 10 bases. Germline V gene lookup returns CDR1 SGHRS and CDR2 YFSETQ. CDR3 size: 14 residues. Trimming took 4 bases from V and 8 from J; bases not matched to a gene: 6. Written as DNA, the CDR3 is TGCGCCAGCAGCGGGGGACAGGGGTTGTATGAGCAGTTCTTC. It encodes CASSGGQGLYEQFF.

This clone was seen only a few times. The J gene is TRBJ2-2, the V gene TRBV19; D remains unclear. Looked up from germline, CDR1 is LNHDA and CDR2 is SQIVND (reference sequence). The CDR3 is made up of 13 amino acids. Trimming cost V 10 bases and J 2 bases, with 11 bases left between them. Written as DNA, the CDR3 is TGTGCCACAGACGGGTCCAACACCGGGGAGCTGTTTTTT. Encoded protein: CATDGSNTGELFF.

The chain joins TRBV5-1 to TRBJ1-4; TRBD1 agrees at 8 bases. The CDR3 spans 18 residues. CDR1 SGHRS and CDR2 YFSETQ come from the germline V gene. After removal of 4 bases from V and 4 bases from J, the junction contained 15 bases not matched to a gene. The CDR3 DNA reads as TGCGCCAGCAGCCCCCTGCCTCAGGGGGCTGTTGGTAATGAAAAACTGTTTTTT. This codes for CASSPLPQGAVGNEKLFF.

The chain couples TRBV4-1 to TRBJ1-2; D ambiguous. Germline-derived CDR1 and CDR2 are MGHRA and YSYEKL. Trimming left V 0 bases short and J 4 bases short, with 12 bases between. The CDR3 consists of 15 residues. The CDR3 DNA sequence: TGCGCCAGCAGCCAAGAGTGGGCAGGTTCCTATGGCTACACCTTC. Amino acids: CASSQEWAGSYGYTF.

V gene TRBV7-9 combines with J gene TRBJ2-1; D gene ambiguous. The CDR3 has 12 amino acids. Between the trimmed V and J ends, which lost 5 bases and 3 bases, there was a span of 5 bases. Per germline, CDR1 SEHNR and CDR2 FQNEAQ (reference sequence). This CDR3 reads CASSLRYNEQFF. CDR3 coding DNA: TGTGCCAGCAGCCTTCGCTACAATGAGCAGTTCTTC.

In its sample, this clone was seen once. The V and J genes are TRBV6-6 and TRBJ2-2; TRBD2 agrees at 7 bases. Germline CDR1 is MNHNY and CDR2 is SVGAGI (reference sequence). The CDR3 covers 16 residues. V trimming: 2 bases; J trimming: 1 base; junction bases outside the gene matches: 4. The CDR3 nucleotides read TGTGCCAGCAGTTACAGCGGGGTGGGGAACACCGGGGAGCTGTTTTTT. Translation: CASSYSGVGNTGELFF.

This chain uses TRBV7-9 with TRBJ2-1, with TRBD2 matching 8 bases. There are 17 residues in the CDR3. Germline V gene data show CDR1 as SEHNR and CDR2 as FQNEAQ (reference sequence). V shed 0 bases, J shed 5 bases, and the junction held 9 bases outside the gene matches. The CDR3 region has the DNA TGTGCCAGCAGCTTAGCGGATGGACTAGCCTTTGACAATGAGCAGTTCTTC. Residues: CASSLADGLAFDNEQFF.

The genes are TRBV28 and TRBJ1-2, with no clear D. Trimming shortened V by 5 bases and J by 7 bases, and 14 bases separated the two germline ends. Germline values: CDR1 MDHEN, CDR2 SYDVKM. CDR3 size: 13 residues. The chain's CDR3 is CASSPSDSRGYTF. The CDR3 DNA reads TGTGCCAGCAGTCCATCAGACTCGCGTGGCTACACCTTC.

The J gene is TRBJ2-7, the V gene TRBV4-3; possibly TRBD1 for D (6 bases). Per germline, CDR1 LGHNA and CDR2 YSLEER. The CDR3 totals 15 residues. V lost 1 base and J 1 base, leaving 11 bases between the germline ends. In DNA, the CDR3 is TGCGCCAGCAGCCAAGCCCGAGGGGGATCCTACGAGCAGTACTTC. This codes for CASSQARGGSYEQYF.

The genes are TRBV28 and TRBJ1-5; D unresolved. Between the trimmed V and J ends, which lost 6 bases and 5 bases, there was a span of 20 bases. The germline V gene has CDR1 MDHEN and CDR2 SYDVKM. There are 16 residues in the CDR3. CDR3 region: CASSSPTSRRHQPQHF. CDR3 nucleotides: TGTGCCAGCAGCTCCCCCACTTCGAGGAGACATCAGCCCCAGCATTTT. Looking up the rest from reference TRBV28 and TRBJ1-5 gives the full variable domain: DVKVTQSSRYLVKRTGEKVFLECVQDMDHENMFWYRQDPGLGLRLIYFSYDVKMKEKGDIPEGYSVSREKKERFSLILESASTNQTSMYLCASSSPTSRRHQPQHFGDGTRLSIL.

The chain joins TRBV12-3 or TRBV12-4 to TRBJ1-1; D gene uncertain. The ends were cut back, 5 bases at V and 10 bases at J, with 14 bases in the middle. The CDR3 has 12 amino acids. The chain's CDR3 is CASSPAKGGAFF. The CDR3 DNA follows: TGTGCCAGCAGTCCGGCTAAGGGAGGAGCTTTCTTT.

This chain connects TRBV25-1 to TRBJ2-5, with D possibly matching TRBD1 (5 bases). CDR1 is MGHDK, CDR2 SYGVNS, per germline. There are 15 residues in the CDR3. Trimming left V 2 bases short and J 0 bases short, with 10 bases between. CDR3 DNA sequence: TGTGCCAGCAGTGAACAGGCAGGGTACCAAGAGACCCAGTACTTC. As protein: CASSEQAGYQETQYF.

DNA of the CDR3: TGTGCCAGCAGTTACTTACGACAGGTCCGGGGCAATGAGCAGTTCTTC. It is translated as CASSYLRQVRGNEQFF. The chain combines TRBV6-5 with TRBJ2-1; tentatively, D is TRBD1 (6 bases). Germline values: CDR1 MNHEY, CDR2 SVGAGI. Trimming stripped 1 base from V and 6 bases from J, with 16 bases between. The CDR3 runs 16 residues.

This chain uses TRBV14 with TRBJ1-6, with a weak D call TRBD1 (5 bases). Germline V lookup: CDR1 SGHDN, CDR2 FVKESK. Deletions cut 10 bases from V and 10 bases from J, with 20 bases between. This CDR3 comprises 14 residues. The CDR3 DNA sequence: TGTGCCACCAGGGAGGAAGGGTTCTTATCACCCCTCCACTTT. The encoded protein is CATREEGFLSPLHF.

This clone was seen a handful of times. The chain has TRBV12-5 and TRBJ2-7, with D perhaps matching TRBD2 (5 bases). This CDR3 comprises 12 residues. Germline CDR1 is LGHNT and CDR2 is FRNRAP. Trimming took 1 base from V and 12 from J, leaving 13 bases between them. In nucleotides, the CDR3 is TGTGCTAGTGGTTTGGAGAGGGTAGGGTCGTACTTC. Translating it yields CASGLERVGSYF.

CDR3 amino acids: CSVDPGSLPNTEAFF. DNA of the CDR3: TGCAGCGTTGATCCTGGCTCTTTACCAAACACTGAAGCTTTCTTT. The chain couples TRBV29-1 to TRBJ1-1; unclear D gene. Germline loops: CDR1 SQVTM, CDR2 ANQGSEA. Trimming took off 3 bases at V and 2 bases at J, with 16 bases between the two ends. The CDR3 sequence is 15 residues long.